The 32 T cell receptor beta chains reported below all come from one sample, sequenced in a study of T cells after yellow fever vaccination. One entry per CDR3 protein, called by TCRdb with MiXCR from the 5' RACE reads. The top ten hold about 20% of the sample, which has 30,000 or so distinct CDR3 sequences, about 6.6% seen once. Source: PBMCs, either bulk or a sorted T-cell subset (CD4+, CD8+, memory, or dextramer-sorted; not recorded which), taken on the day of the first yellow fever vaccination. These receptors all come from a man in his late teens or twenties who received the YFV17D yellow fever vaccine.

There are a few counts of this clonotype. The DNA for the CDR3 is TGTGCCAGCAGCCACAGGGGGATTAACTATGGCTACACCTTC. It is translated as CASSHRGINYGYTF. The chain carries TRBV12-3 or TRBV12-4 and TRBJ1-2, with TRBD1 matching over 8 bases. CDR3 length: 14 amino acids. V was clipped by 6 bases and J by 1 base; unmatched bases: 4.

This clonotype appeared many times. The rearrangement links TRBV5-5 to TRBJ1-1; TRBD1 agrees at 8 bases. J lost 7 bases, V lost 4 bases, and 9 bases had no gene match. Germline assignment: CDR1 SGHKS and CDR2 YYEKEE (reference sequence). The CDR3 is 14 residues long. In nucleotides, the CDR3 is TGTGCCAGCAGCCCACAGGGGGGCTTCTATGAAGCTTTCTTT. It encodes CASSPQGGFYEAFF.

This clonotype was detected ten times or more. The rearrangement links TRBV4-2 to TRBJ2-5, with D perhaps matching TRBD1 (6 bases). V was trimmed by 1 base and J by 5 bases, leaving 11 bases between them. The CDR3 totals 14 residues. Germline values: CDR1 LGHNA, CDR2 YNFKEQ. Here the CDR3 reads CASSQVGQGETQYF. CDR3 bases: TGTGCCAGCAGCCAAGTGGGGCAGGGGGAGACCCAGTACTTC.

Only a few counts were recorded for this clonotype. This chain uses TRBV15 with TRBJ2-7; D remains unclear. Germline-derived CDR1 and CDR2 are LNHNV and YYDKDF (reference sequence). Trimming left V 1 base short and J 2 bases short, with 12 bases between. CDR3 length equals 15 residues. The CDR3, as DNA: TGTGCCACCAGCAGAGGGTCGCGGATCGCCTACGAGCAGTACGTC. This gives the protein CATSRGSRIAYEQYV.

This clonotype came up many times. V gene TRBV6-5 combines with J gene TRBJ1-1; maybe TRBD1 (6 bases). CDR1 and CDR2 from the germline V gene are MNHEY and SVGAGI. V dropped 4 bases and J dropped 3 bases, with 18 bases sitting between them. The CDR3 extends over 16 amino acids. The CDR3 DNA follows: TGTGCCAGCAGTTTGCCGGACGGGGGGGCCCACACTGAAGCTTTCTTT. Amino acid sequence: CASSLPDGGAHTEAFF.

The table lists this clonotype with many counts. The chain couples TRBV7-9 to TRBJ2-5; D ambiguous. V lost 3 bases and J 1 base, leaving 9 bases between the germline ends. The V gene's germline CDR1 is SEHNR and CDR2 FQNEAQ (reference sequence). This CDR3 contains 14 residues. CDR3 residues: CASSFLTPQETQYF. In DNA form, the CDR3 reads TGTGCCAGCAGCTTCCTAACACCCCAAGAGACCCAGTACTTC.

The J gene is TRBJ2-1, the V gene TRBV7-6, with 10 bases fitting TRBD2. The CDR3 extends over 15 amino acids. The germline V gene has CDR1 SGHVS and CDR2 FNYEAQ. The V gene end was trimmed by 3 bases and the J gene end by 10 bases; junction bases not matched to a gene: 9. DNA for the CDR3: TGTGCCAGCAGCTTCCCCCCGCAGCGGGGGGGGGAGCAGTTCTTC. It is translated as CASSFPPQRGGEQFF.

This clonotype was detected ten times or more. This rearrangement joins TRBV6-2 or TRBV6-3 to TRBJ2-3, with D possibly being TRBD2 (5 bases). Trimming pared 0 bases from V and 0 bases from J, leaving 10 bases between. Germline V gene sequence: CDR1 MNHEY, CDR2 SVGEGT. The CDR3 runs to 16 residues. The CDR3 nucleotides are TGTGCCAGCAGTTACTCGAGGACTTCTAGCACAGATACGCAGTATTTT. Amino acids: CASSYSRTSSTDTQYF.

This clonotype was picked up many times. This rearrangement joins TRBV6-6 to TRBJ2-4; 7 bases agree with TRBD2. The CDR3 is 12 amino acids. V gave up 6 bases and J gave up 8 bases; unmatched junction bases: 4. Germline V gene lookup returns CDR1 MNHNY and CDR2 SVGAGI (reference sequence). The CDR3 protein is CASSPRGDIQYF. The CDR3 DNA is TGTGCCAGCAGCCCACGGGGGGACATTCAGTACTTC.

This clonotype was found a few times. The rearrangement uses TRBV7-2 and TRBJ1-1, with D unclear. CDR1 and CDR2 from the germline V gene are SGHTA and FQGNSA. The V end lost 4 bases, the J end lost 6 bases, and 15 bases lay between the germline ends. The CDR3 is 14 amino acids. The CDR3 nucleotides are TGTGCCAGCAGCTCCCTGATCACTTCCCCTGAAGCTTTCTTT. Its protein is CASSSLITSPEAFF. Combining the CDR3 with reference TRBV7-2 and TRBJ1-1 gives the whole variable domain GAGVSQSPSNKVTEKGKDVELRCDPISGHTALYWYRQSLGQGLEFLIYFQGNSAPDKSGLPSDRFSAERTGGSVSTLTIQRTQQEDSAVYLCASSSLITSPEAFFGQGTRLTVV.

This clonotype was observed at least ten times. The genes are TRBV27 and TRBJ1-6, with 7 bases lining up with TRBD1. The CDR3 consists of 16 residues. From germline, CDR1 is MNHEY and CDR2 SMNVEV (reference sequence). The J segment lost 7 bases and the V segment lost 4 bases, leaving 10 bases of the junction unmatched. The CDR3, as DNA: TGTGCCAGCAGTTCCCCTAATTACAGGGGCAATTCACCCCTCCACTTT. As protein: CASSSPNYRGNSPLHF.

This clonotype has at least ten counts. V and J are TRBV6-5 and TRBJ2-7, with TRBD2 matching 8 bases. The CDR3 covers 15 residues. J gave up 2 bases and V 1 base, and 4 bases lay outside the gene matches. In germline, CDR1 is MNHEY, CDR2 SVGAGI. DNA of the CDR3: TGTGCCAGCAGTTACTTTGTAGCGGGGACCTACGAGCAGTACTTC. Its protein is CASSYFVAGTYEQYF.

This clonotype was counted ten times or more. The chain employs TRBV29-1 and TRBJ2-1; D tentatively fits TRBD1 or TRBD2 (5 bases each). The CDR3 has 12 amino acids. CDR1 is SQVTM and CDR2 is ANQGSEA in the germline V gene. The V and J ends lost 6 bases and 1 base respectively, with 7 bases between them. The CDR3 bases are TGCAGCGTGGGGGTTTCCTACAATGAGCAGTTCTTC. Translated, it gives CSVGVSYNEQFF.

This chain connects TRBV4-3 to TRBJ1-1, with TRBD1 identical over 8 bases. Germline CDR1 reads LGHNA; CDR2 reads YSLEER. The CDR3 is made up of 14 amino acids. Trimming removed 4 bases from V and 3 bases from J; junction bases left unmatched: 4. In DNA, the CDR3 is TGCGCCAGCAGCCTGGGACAGGCGGACACTGAAGCTTTCTTT. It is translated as CASSLGQADTEAFF.

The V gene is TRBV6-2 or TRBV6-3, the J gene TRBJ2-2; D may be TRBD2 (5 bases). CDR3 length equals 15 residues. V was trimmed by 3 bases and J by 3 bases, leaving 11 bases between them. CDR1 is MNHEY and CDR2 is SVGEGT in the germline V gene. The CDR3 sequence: CASSYIAADTGELFF. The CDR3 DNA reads TGTGCCAGCAGTTATATAGCAGCGGACACCGGGGAGCTGTTTTTT.

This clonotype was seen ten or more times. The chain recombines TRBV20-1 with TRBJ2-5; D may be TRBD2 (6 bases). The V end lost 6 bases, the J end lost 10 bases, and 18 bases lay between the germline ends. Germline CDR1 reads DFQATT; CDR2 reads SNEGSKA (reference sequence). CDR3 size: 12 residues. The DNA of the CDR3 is TGCAGTGCGTTTAGGGGAGGAGAGGGCCAGTACTTC. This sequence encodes CSAFRGGEGQYF.

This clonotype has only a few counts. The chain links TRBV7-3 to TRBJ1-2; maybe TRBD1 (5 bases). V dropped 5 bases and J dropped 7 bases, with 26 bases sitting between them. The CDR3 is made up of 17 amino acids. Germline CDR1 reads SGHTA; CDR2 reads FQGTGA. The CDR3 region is CASSQHRPDGAPGGYTF. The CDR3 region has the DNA TGTGCCAGCAGCCAACACCGCCCCGACGGGGCCCCCGGTGGCTACACCTTC.

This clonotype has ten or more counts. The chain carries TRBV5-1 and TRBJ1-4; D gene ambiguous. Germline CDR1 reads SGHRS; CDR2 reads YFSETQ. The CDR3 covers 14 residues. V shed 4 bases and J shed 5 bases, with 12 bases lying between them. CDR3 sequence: CASSAGSGNEKLFF. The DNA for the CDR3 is TGCGCCAGCAGCGCCGGGTCCGGAAATGAAAAACTGTTTTTT.

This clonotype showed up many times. The CDR3 region has the DNA TGTGCCAGCAGTGAAGCGGGCAGCTATCCTAACTATGGCTACACCTTC. It encodes CASSEAGSYPNYGYTF. The rearrangement uses TRBV6-1 and TRBJ1-2, with no clear D. Trimming stripped 0 bases from V and 0 bases from J, with 11 bases between. Germline-derived CDR1 and CDR2 are MNHNS and SASEGT. This CDR3 spans 16 amino acids.

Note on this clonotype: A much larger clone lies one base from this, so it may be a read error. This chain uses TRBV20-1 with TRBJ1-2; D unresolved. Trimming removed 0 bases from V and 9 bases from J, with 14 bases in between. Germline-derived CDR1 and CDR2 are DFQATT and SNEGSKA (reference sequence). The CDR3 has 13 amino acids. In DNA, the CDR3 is TGCAGTGCTAGAGATAGCCTAGCATATAGCTACACCTTC. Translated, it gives CSARDSLAYSYTF.

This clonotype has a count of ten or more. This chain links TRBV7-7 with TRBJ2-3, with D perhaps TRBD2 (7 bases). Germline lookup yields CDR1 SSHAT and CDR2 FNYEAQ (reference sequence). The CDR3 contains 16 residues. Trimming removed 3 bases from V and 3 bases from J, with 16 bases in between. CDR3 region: CASSLGGGRETDTQYF. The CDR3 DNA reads TGTGCCAGCAGCTTGGGGGGGGGCCGGGAAACAGATACGCAGTATTTT.

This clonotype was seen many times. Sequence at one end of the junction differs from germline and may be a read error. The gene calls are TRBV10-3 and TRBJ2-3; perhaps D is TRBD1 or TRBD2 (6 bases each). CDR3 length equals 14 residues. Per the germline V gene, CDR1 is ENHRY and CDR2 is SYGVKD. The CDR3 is CATSQGGPTDTQYF. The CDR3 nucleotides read TGTGCCACCAGTCAAGGGGGGCCCACAGATACGCAGTATTTT.

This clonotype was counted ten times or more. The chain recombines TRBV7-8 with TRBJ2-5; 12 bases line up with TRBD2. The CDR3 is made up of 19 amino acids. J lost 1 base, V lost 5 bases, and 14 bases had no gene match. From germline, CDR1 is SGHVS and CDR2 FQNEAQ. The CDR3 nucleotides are TGTGCCAGCAGCCCAAGATCCGCTAGCGGGGGGGCTCTCCAAGAGACCCAGTACTTC. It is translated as CASSPRSASGGALQETQYF.

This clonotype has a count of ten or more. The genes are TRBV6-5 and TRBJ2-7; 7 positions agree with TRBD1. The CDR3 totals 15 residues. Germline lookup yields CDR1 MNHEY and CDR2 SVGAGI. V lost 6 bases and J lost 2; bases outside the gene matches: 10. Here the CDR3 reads CASSPTRDSPYEQYF. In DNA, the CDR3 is TGTGCCAGCAGCCCCACTCGGGACAGTCCCTACGAGCAGTACTTC.

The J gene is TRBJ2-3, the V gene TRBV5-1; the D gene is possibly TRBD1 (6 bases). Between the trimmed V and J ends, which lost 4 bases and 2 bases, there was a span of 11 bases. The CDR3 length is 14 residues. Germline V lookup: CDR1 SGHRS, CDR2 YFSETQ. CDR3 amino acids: CASSPGQITDTQYF. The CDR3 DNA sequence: TGCGCCAGCAGCCCCGGACAGATCACAGATACGCAGTATTTT.

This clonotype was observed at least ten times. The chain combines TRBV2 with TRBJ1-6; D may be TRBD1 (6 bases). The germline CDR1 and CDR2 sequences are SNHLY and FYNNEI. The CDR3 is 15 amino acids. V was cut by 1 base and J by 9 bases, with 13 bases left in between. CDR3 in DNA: TGTGCCAGCAGTGAAGGTCGGGGGCTGGTTTCACCCCTCCACTTT. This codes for CASSEGRGLVSPLHF.

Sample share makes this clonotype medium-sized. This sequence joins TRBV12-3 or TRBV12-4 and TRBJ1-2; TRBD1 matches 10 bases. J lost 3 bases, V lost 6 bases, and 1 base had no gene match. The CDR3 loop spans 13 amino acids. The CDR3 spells CASRTGGDYGYTF. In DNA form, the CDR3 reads TGTGCCAGCAGGACAGGGGGCGACTATGGCTACACCTTC.

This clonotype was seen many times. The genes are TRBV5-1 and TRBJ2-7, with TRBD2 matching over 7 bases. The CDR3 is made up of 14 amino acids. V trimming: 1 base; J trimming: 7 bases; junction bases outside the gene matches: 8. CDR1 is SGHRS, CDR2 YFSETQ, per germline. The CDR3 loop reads CASSLLSSGGEQYF. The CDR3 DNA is TGCGCCAGCAGCTTGCTGTCTTCCGGGGGGGAGCAGTACTTC. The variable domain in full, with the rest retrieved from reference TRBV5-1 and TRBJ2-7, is KAGVTQTPRYLIKTRGQQVTLSCSPISGHRSVSWYQQTPGQGLQFLFEYFSETQRNKGNFPGRFSGRQFSNSRSEMNVSTLELGDSALYLCASSLLSSGGEQYFGPGTRLTVT.

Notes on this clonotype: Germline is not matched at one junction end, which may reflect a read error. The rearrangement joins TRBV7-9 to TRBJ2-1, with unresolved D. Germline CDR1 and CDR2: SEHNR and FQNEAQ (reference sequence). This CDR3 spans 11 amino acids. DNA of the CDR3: TGTGCCAGCAGCTCCTTCAATGAGCAGTTCTTC. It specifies CASSSFNEQFF.

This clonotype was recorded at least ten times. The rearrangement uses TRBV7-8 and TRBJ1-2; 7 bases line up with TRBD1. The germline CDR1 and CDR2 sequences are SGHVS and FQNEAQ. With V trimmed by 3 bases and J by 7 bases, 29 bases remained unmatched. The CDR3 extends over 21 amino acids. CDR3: CASSLVSLGRFLTGPGGGYTF. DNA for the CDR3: TGTGCCAGCAGCTTGGTTTCGTTGGGCAGATTTTTGACAGGGCCTGGGGGTGGCTACACCTTC.

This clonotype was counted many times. CDR3 in DNA: TGTGCCAGCAGCTTAGAGACTGGGGGCCTACGAGGGCAGTACTTC. This translates into CASSLETGGLRGQYF. This chain links TRBV7-6 with TRBJ2-7, with D possibly matching TRBD1 (6 bases). This CDR3 is built from 15 residues. Germline-derived CDR1 and CDR2 are SGHVS and FNYEAQ. V gave up 1 base and J gave up 9 bases, with 19 bases separating them.

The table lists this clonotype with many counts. CDR3 sequence (DNA): TGTGCCAGCAGCGGGGGACAGGGGACCCACGAGCAGTACGTC. Translation: CASSGGQGTHEQYV. The genes are TRBV5-8 and TRBJ2-7; 10 nucleotides match TRBD1. The CDR3 runs to 14 residues. CDR1 is SGHTS and CDR2 is YDEGEE in the germline V gene. The V segment lost 4 bases and the J segment 5 bases; nucleotides outside the gene matches: 6.